This T cell receptor beta chain comes out of a study of blood T cell repertoires in COVID-19. About the study: Samples representing acute and convalescent COVID-19 were sourced from the United States, Italy and Spain. The cDNA or gDNA used as material had been derived from T cells, B-cell-depleted T cells, or PBMCs.

In the authors' workflow: Estimation of nucleated cell counts relied on the amplification of reference gene primers. This table comes from immunoSEQ multiplex PCR, and its TCRdb copy is limited to in-frame clones, with some not included. For V, J and clone size, that table is used; D and trimming come from the DNA. The sample yields 300,000 to 450,000 clones, around 87% seen once. Sequenced input: peripheral blood. This TCR derives from a human donor in a cohort sampled during active COVID-19.

CDR3 sequence: CASSLQGGTGELFF. CDR3 DNA sequence: TGTGCCAGCAGTTTGCAAGGGGGCACCGGGGAGCTGTTTTTT. The chain joins TRBV27 to TRBJ2-2, with TRBD1 as a possible D gene (6 bases). Trimming removed 3 bases from V and 4 bases from J, with 9 bases in between. The CDR3 loop spans 14 amino acids. CDR1 is MNHEY, CDR2 SMNVEV, per germline (reference sequence).